This T cell receptor beta chain comes out of a study of T cell responses to AZD1222 COVID-19 vaccine. In the study overall: Pooled in the analysis were second doses at about 4 or about 12 weeks.

A note on this clone: What it binds is unknown.

Generated by immunoSEQ multiplex PCR, the TCRdb table keeps only in-frame clones and is missing some. This sample carries roughly 140,000 clones, 85% to 90% of them seen once, and the ten largest clones take 1.5% to 2%. Study-level findings and limits: A mostly white British donor set with more females was recruited, and clonal diversity was possibly underestimated. An increase in Spike-specific TCR breadth and depth was observed after two AZD1222 doses. Recipients of AZD1222 seropositive at baseline numbered only 5 to 7.

Germline-derived CDR1 and CDR2 are LGHDT and YNNKEL (reference sequence). The CDR3 consists of 15 residues. V lost 1 base and J 4 bases, leaving 13 bases between the germline ends. Source: peripheral blood, taken on day 0 of AZD1222 vaccination. V is TRBV3-1 (or the pseudogene TRBV3-2) and J is TRBJ1-2; D is unresolved. The sequence came from an adult in good health. CDR3 sequence reads: CASSQGAREIYGYTF. The CDR3 DNA is TGTGCCAGCAGCCAAGGGGCACGGGAGATCTATGGCTACACCTTC.